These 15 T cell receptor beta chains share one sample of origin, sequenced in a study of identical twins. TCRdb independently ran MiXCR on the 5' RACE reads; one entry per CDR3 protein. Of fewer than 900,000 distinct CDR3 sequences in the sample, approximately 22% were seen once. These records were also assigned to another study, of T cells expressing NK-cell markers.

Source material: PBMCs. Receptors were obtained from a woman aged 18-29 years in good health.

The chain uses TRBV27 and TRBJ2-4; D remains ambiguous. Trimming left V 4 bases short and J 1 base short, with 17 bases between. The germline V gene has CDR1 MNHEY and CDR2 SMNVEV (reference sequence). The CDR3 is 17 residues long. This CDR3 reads CASSCLLQQSAKNIQYF. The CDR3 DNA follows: TGTGCCAGCAGTTGCCTTCTACAGCAGAGCGCCAAAAACATTCAGTACTTC.

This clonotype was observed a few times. The DNA for the CDR3 is TGTGCCAGCTTGGTAGGGGGAAGGCATGAGCAGTTCTTC. Translation: CASLVGGRHEQFF. The V call is TRBV5-6, the J call TRBJ2-1; tentative D call: TRBD1 (6 bases). Germline V CDR1 and CDR2: SGHDT, YYEEEE. This CDR3 contains 13 residues. V shed 7 bases and J shed 8 bases, with 16 bases lying between them. Supplemented by reference TRBV5-6 and TRBJ2-1, the full variable domain reads DAGVTQSPTHLIKTRGQQVTLRCSPKSGHDTVSWYQQALGQGPQFIFQYYEEEERQRGNFPDRFSGHQFPNYSSELNVNALLLGDSALYLCASLVGGRHEQFFGPGTRLTVL.

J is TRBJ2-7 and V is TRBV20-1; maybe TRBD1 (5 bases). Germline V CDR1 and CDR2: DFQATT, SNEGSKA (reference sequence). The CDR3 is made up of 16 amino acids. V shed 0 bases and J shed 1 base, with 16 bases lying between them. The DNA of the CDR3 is TGCAGTGCTAGAGATCCCGGACAAATAGGGTCCTACGAGCAGTACTTC. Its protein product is CSARDPGQIGSYEQYF.

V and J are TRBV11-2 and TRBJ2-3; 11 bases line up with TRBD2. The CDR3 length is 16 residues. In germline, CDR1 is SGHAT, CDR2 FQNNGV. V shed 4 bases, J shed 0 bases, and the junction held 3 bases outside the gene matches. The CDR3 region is CASSWGLAASTDTQYF. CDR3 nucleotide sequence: TGTGCCAGCAGCTGGGGACTAGCGGCTAGCACAGATACGCAGTATTTT.

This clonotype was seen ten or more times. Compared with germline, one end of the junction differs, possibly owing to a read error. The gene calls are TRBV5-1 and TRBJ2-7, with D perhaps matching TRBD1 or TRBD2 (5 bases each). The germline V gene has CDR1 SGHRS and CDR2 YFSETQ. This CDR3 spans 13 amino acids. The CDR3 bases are TGTGCTAGCAGCTTGGGACGAGACTACGAGCAGTACTTC. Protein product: CASSLGRDYEQYF.

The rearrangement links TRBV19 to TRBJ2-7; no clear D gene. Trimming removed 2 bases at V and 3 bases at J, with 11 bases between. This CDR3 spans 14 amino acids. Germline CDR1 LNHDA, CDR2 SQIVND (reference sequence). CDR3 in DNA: TGTGCCAGTAGTATAAAAATGATGGACTACGAGCAGTACTTC. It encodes CASSIKMMDYEQYF.

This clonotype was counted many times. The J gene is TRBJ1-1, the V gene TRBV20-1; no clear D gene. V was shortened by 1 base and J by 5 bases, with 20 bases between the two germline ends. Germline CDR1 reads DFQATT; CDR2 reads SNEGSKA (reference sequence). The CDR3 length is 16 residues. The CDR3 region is CSARAPYGRIRTEAFF. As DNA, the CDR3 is TGCAGTGCTAGAGCACCCTACGGACGGATTAGGACTGAAGCTTTCTTT.

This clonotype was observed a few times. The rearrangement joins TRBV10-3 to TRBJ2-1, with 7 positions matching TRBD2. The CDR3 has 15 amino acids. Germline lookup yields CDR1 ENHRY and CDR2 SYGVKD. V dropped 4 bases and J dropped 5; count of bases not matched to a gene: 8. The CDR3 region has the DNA TGTGCCATCAGTGCGCGGCGGGAGTACGACAATGAGCAGTTCTTC. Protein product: CAISARREYDNEQFF.

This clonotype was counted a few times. The CDR3 reads CASSAQGGLGYTF. The CDR3 DNA reads TGTGCCAGCAGTGCCCAGGGGGGTCTCGGCTACACCTTC. J is TRBJ1-2 and V is TRBV12-3 or TRBV12-4; 7 nucleotides line up with TRBD1. The V segment lost 5 bases and the J segment 8 bases; nucleotides outside the gene matches: 8. There are 13 residues in the CDR3.

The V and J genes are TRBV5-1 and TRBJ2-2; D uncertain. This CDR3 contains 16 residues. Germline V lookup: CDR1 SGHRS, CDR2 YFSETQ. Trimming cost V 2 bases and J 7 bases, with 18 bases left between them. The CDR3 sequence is CASSFRVDSLGGELFF. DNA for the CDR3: TGCGCCAGCAGCTTTCGAGTCGACTCGCTCGGCGGGGAGCTGTTTTTT.

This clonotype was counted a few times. CDR3 DNA: TGCAGTGGGAAACAGGGAGTCTATGGCTACACCTTC. Its translation: CSGKQGVYGYTF. The chain uses TRBV20-1 and TRBJ1-2; weak D call: TRBD1 (6 bases). Germline V gene data show CDR1 as DFQATT and CDR2 as SNEGSKA (reference sequence). The CDR3 spans 12 residues. V lost 7 bases and J lost 4, with 13 bases in between.

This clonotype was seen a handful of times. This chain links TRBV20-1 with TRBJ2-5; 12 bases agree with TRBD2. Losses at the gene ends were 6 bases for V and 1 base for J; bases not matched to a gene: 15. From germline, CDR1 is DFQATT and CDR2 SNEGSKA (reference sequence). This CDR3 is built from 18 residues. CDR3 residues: CSATSTTSGGLTQETQYF. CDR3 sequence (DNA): TGCAGTGCAACCTCTACGACTAGCGGGGGCTTAACCCAAGAGACCCAGTACTTC.

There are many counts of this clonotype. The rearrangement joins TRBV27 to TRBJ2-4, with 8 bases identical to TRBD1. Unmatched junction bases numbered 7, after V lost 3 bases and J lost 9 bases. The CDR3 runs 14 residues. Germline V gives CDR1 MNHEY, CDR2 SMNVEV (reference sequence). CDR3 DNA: TGTGCCAGCAGTTTTGGACAGGGTGAACGCATTCAGTACTTC. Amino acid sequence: CASSFGQGERIQYF.

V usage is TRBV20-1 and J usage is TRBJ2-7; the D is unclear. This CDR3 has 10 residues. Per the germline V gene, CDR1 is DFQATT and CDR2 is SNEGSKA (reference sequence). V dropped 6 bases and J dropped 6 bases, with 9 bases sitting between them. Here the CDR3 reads CSAGRVEQYF. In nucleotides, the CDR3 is TGCAGTGCCGGCCGGGTCGAGCAGTACTTC.

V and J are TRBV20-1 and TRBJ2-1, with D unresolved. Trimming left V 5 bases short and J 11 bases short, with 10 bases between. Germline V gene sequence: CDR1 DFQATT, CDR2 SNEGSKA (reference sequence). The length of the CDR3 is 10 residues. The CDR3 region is CSAPAEKQFF. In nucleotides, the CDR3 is TGCAGTGCTCCTGCGGAAAAGCAGTTCTTC.